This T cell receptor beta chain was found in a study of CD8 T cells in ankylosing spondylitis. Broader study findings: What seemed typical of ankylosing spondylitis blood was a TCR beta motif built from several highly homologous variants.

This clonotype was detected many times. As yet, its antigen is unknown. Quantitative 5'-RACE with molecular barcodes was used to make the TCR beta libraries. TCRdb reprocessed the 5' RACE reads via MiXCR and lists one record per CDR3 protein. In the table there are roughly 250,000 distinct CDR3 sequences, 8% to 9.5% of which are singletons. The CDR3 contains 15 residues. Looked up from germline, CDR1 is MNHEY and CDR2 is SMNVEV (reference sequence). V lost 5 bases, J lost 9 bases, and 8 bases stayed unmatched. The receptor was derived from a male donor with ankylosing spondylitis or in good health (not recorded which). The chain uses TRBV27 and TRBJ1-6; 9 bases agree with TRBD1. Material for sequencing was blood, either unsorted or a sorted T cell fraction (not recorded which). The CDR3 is CASSPNRGRFSPLHF. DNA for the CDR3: TGTGCCAGCAGTCCGAACAGGGGGCGGTTTTCACCCCTCCACTTT.